Below, one T cell receptor beta chain is given with its context. The antigen is not known. For repertoire sequencing, the TCR beta CDR3 regions were amplified from RNA transcripts. HTBI primers primed a first-round RT-PCR, and a second-round multiplex PCR followed. TCRdb re-called the multiplex PCR reads through MiXCR, storing one row per CDR3 protein. The repertoire holds a few hundred thousand distinct CDR3 sequences, with roughly 18% as singletons. This entry comes from a study of Graves' ophthalmopathy and Graves' hyperthyroidism. Whole-study findings and limits: Most thyroid clonotypes with frequency above 0.001 were detected in blood too.

Patients were excluded if they had other autoimmune diseases or uncontrolled infections, and likewise if pregnancy or lactation applied. The CDR3 totals 18 residues. Germline-derived CDR1 and CDR2 are KGHSH and LQKENI. Trimming took 4 bases from V and 4 from J, leaving 25 bases between them. V usage is TRBV18 and J usage is TRBJ1-1; a possible D gene is TRBD1 (6 bases). The source material was peripheral blood. This sequence originates from a woman between 18 and 29 years old with Graves' ophthalmopathy. CDR3: CASSLTGARGRLATEAFF. The DNA for the CDR3 is TGTGCCAGCTCACTTACGGGGGCCAGGGGAAGGTTGGCCACTGAAGCTTTCTTT.